The T cell receptor beta chain described here comes from a study of beta chain features in type 1 diabetes. Regarding the study as a whole: There was a possibility that cDNA sequencing over-represented cells with high TCR expression. Moderate but significant shortening of TCRB CDR3s was recorded in all four CD4+ subsets from Type 1 diabetes patients. Naive, central memory and Treg TCRB repertoires appeared more alike in patients than in healthy donors.

Isolated RNA was reverse transcribed in full, so expressed TCRB transcripts were sequenced. Assay used: immunoSEQ multiplex PCR; TCRdb lists only in-frame clones, some missing. The sample yields about 160,000 clones, approximately 8.8% seen once. With respect to this clone: Its antigen remains unknown.

The authors took one heparinised blood draw, averaging about 116 mL, from each donor. The TCR originated in a young woman with type 1 diabetes. The specimen was central memory CD4+ T cells from blood.

The CDR3 region has the DNA TGTGCCAGCAGCCCCTGGGGGGTCTACGAGCAGTACTTC. Its protein product is CASSPWGVYEQYF. The rearrangement uses TRBV5-6 and TRBJ2-7; a possible D gene is TRBD2 (6 bases). V was pared by 4 bases and J by 3 bases, with 11 bases between. CDR1 and CDR2 from the germline V gene are SGHDT and YYEEEE. There are 13 residues in the CDR3. The full variable domain, in which reference TRBV5-6 and TRBJ2-7 provide the parts outside the CDR3, is DAGVTQSPTHLIKTRGQQVTLRCSPKSGHDTVSWYQQALGQGPQFIFQYYEEEERQRGNFPDRFSGHQFPNYSSELNVNALLLGDSALYLCASSPWGVYEQYFGPGTRLTVT.